The present T cell receptor beta chain was sequenced within a study of cytotoxic CD8 clonotypes in ibrutinib-treated CLL. Sequencing used immunoSEQ multiplex PCR; TCRdb keeps in-frame clones, though not all of them. Of 160,000 or so clones listed, about four fifths are singletons. Germline V gives CDR1 LNHDA, CDR2 SQIVND (reference sequence). V lost 4 bases, J lost 0 bases, and 8 bases stayed unmatched. There are 17 residues in the CDR3. This clone was detected only once. The chain couples TRBV19 to TRBJ2-3; TRBD1 agrees at 9 bases. The sequences come from PBMCs, collected after 24 months of ibrutinib treatment. This TCR derives from a human donor with chronic lymphocytic leukemia. CDR3 in DNA: TGTGCCAGTAGTACGAGGACAGGGGTAACCAGCACAGATACGCAGTATTTT. Amino acid sequence: CASSTRTGVTSTDTQYF.